The entry below gives a single TCR beta chain sequence along with its context. This specimen belongs to a study of blood T cell repertoires in COVID-19. Background on the study: Samples taken during acute and convalescent COVID-19 were collected in the United States, Italy and Spain.

Trimming took 4 bases from V and 3 from J, leaving 13 bases between them. CDR3 length: 15 residues. Germline loops: CDR1 SGHTA, CDR2 FQGNSA. Study members were between about 18 and 95 years old and lived in 24 US regions. In the original workflow: Reference gene primer amplification gave estimated nucleated cell counts. Libraries were prepared by immunoSEQ multiplex PCR; TCRdb keeps only in-frame clonotypes and omits some of them. The D gene and trimming were derived from the DNA, and the V and J assignments and clone size from that table. In the table there are 300,000 to 500,000 clones, 70% to 90% of which are singletons.

The chain combines TRBV7-2 with TRBJ1-5; possible D gene TRBD1, 6 bases. The material sequenced was PBMCs or T cells enriched from blood (not recorded which). The TCR sequence derives from a woman in her twenties or thirties with acute COVID-19. CDR3 residues: CASSWETGYNQPQHF. The CDR3 DNA is TGTGCCAGCAGCTGGGAGACAGGTTACAATCAGCCCCAGCATTTT.